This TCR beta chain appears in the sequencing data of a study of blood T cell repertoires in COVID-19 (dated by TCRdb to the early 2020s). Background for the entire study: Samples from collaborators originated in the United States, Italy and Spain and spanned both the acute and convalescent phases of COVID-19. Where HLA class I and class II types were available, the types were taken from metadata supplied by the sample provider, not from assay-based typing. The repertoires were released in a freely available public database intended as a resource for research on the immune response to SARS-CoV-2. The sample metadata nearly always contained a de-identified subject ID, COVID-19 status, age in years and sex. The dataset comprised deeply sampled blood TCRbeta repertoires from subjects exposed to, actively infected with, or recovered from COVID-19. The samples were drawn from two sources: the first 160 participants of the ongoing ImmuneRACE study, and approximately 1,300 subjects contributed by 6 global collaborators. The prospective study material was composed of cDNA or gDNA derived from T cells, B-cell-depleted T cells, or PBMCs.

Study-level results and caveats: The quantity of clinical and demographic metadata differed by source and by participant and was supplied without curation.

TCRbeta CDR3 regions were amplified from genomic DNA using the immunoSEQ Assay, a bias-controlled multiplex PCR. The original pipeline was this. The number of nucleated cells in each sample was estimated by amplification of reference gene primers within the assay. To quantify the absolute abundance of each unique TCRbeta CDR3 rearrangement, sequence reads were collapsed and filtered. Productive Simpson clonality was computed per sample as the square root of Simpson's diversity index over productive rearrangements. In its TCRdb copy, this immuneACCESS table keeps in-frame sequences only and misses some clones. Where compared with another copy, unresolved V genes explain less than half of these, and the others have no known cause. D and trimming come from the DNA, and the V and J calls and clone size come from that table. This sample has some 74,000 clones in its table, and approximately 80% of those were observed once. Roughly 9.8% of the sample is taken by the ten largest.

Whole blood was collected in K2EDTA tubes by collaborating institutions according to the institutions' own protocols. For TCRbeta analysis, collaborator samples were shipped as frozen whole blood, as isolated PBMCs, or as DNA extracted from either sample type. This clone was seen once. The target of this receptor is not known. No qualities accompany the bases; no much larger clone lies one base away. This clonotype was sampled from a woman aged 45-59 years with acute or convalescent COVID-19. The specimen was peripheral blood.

The nucleotides are TGTGCCAGCAGCCAATCGGGGGGCCTTGAGCAGTACTTC. Its coded protein is CASSQSGGLEQYF. The chain links TRBV7-9 with TRBJ2-7; TRBD2 is possibly the D segment (7 matching bases). The germline ends are 15 bases apart after V is trimmed by 5 bases and J by 7 bases. The germline V gene (reference sequence) yields SEHNR for CDR1 and FQNEAQ for CDR2. The CDR3, from cysteine to phenylalanine, totals 13 residues. Here the CDR3 DNA is all that survives: 39 bases in frame from base 1.